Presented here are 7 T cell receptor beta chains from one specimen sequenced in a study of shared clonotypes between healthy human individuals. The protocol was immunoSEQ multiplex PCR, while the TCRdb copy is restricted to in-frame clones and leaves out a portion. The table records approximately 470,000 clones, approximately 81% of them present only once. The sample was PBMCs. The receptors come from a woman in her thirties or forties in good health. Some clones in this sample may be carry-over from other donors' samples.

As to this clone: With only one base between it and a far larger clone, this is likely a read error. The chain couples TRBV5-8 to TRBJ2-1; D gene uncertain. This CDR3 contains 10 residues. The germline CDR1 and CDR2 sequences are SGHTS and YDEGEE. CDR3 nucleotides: TGTGCCAGCAACAACAATGAGCGGTTCTTC. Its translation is CASNNNERFF.

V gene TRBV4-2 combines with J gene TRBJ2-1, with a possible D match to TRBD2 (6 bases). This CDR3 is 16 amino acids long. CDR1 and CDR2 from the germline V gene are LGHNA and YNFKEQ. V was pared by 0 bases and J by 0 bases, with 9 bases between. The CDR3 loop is CASSQDLATSYNEQFF. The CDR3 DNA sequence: TGTGCCAGCAGCCAAGATCTAGCGACCTCCTACAATGAGCAGTTCTTC.

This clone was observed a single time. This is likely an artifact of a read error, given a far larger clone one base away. This CDR3 is CASGGRGVRQPQHF. In DNA form, the CDR3 reads TGTGCCAGCGGCGGGAGAGGGGTTCGTCAGCCCCAGCATTTT. The chain has TRBV7-8 and TRBJ1-5; D may be TRBD1 (5 bases). CDR3 length: 14 amino acids. Deletions cut 8 bases from V and 6 bases from J, with 17 bases between. Per the germline V gene, CDR1 is SGHVS and CDR2 is FQNEAQ.

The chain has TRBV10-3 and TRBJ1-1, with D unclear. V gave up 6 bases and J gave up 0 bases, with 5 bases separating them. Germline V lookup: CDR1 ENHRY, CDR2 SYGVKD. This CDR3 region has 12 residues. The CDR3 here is CAIRGMNTEAFF. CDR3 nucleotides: TGTGCCATCAGGGGAATGAACACTGAAGCTTTCTTT.

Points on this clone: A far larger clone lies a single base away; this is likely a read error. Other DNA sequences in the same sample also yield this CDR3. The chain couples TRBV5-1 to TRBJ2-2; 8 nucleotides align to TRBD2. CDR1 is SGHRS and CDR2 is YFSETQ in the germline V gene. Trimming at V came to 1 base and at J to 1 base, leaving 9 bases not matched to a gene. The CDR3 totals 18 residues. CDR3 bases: TGCGCCAGCAGCTTGAAGAATAGAGCGGGAGAGAACACCGGGGAGCTGTTTTTT. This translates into CASSLKNRAGENTGELFF.

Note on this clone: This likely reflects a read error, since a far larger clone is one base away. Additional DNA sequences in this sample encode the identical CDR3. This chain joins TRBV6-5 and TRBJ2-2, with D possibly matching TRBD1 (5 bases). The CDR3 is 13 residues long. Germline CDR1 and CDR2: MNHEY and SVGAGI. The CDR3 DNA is TGCGCCAGCAGGGCCCACAACACCGGGGAGCTGTTTTTT. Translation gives CASRAHNTGELFF.

The CDR3, as DNA: TGCGCCAGCAGCCCGGGGACTGGATACGACGGGGAGCTGTTTTTT. As protein: CASSPGTGYDGELFF. The rearrangement uses TRBV5-1 and TRBJ2-2; tentative D call: TRBD2 (6 bases). The CDR3 sequence is 15 residues long. Trimming left V 4 bases short and J 7 bases short, with 17 bases between. CDR1 SGHRS and CDR2 YFSETQ come from the germline V gene.